The 6 T cell receptor beta chains below were found in one sample sequenced in a study of CD4 T cells in relation to SARS-CoV-2 and coronaviruses. Before the COVID-19 pandemic, during about 2010-2019, CD4+ T cells were taken from unexposed donors. The cells were cultured for around ten days before CD4+ T cells were isolated. Profiling relied on immunoSEQ multiplex PCR, and the TCRdb table lists in-frame clones only, not all of them. This sample yields under 20,000 clones, of which roughly 80% are seen a single time; about 30% belongs to the top ten. Their cognate antigens are unknown. Material: CD4+ T cells from PBMCs, cultured in vitro. These receptors were collected from a human donor in good health.

The V and J genes are TRBV15 and TRBJ2-7; 7 bases fit TRBD2. The CDR3 loop spans 13 amino acids. From germline, CDR1 is LNHNV and CDR2 YYDKDF (reference sequence). The V and J ends lost 5 bases and 1 base, in that order; junction bases with no gene match: 2. DNA for the CDR3: TGTGCCACCAGCGGGGGGGGTTCCTACGAGCAGTACTTC. Translating gives CATSGGGSYEQYF. The entire variable domain, with the rest obtained from reference TRBV15 and TRBJ2-7, is as follows: DAMVIQNPRYQVTQFGKPVTLSCSQTLNHNVMYWYQQKSSQAPKLLFHYYDKDFNNEADTPDNFQSRRPNTSFCFLDIRSPGLGDTAMYLCATSGGGSYEQYFGPGTRLTVT.

This clone was counted only a few times. CDR3 sequence reads: CSVETPLGTNYGYTF. In nucleotides, the CDR3 is TGCAGCGTTGAAACCCCCTTGGGGACTAACTATGGCTACACCTTC. The J gene is TRBJ1-2, the V gene TRBV29-1; D is unclear. From germline, CDR1 is SQVTM and CDR2 ANQGSEA. The V gene lost 2 bases and the J gene lost 0 bases, with 13 bases spanning the gap. The CDR3 covers 15 residues.

There are a few counts of this clone. The chain couples TRBV4-1 to TRBJ2-3; TRBD2 is a possible D gene (5 bases). The CDR3 is made up of 15 amino acids. V was clipped by 3 bases and J by 4 bases, with 14 bases between them. The germline V gene encodes CDR1 MGHRA and CDR2 YSYEKL. The CDR3 DNA sequence: TGCGCCAGCAGCCATAGCGTCCCTGGGGCAGATACGCAGTATTTT. Translation: CASSHSVPGADTQYF.

This sequence joins TRBV27 and TRBJ1-5, with D perhaps matching TRBD1 (5 bases). Trimming left V 5 bases short and J 1 base short, with 15 bases between. The germline CDR1 and CDR2 sequences are MNHEY and SMNVEV (reference sequence). CDR3 length: 16 residues. CDR3 coding DNA: TGTGCCAGCAGTACAGGCCCTCCGCGCAGCAATCAGCCCCAGCATTTT. Translated: CASSTGPPRSNQPQHF.

This clone has a handful of counts. In DNA form, the CDR3 reads TGTGCCAGAAGCTTGTGTCACTCCTACGAGCAGTACTTC. As protein: CARSLCHSYEQYF. V and J are TRBV5-3 and TRBJ2-7, with D unresolved. TRBV5-3 is marked as an open reading frame, function uncertain. V was shortened by 1 base and J by 0 bases, with 5 bases between the two germline ends. The CDR3 runs 13 residues.

The rearrangement uses TRBV7-2 and TRBJ2-7; D may be TRBD1 (6 bases). Trimming left V 2 bases short and J 2 bases short, with 16 bases between. The length of the CDR3 is 16 residues. Looked up from germline, CDR1 is SGHTA and CDR2 is FQGNSA. DNA of the CDR3: TGTGCCAGCAGCTTAACCGGGACACAGACCGCCTACGAGCAGTACTTC. It codes for CASSLTGTQTAYEQYF.